The text below deals with one T cell receptor beta chain. Its antigen is unknown. The germline CDR1 and CDR2 sequences are DFQATT and SNEGSKA (reference sequence). Trimming cost V 3 bases and J 4 bases, with 21 bases left between them. This CDR3 is 16 amino acids long. This sample is part of a study of CD8 T cells in ankylosing spondylitis. Whole-study results and caveats: CD8+ cells made up the disease-linked clones, which were relatively rare in peripheral blood. Disease-linked clones reportedly concentrated significantly in matched ankylosing spondylitis synovial fluid. A motif in TCR beta, a set of under 10 highly homologous variants, appeared characteristic of ankylosing spondylitis blood.

The TCR beta libraries were generated through quantitative 5'-RACE incorporating molecular barcodes. TCRdb re-derived calls from the 5' RACE reads in MiXCR, one entry per CDR3 protein. The data contain hundreds of thousands of distinct CDR3 sequences, roughly 32% of them singletons. The chain is built from TRBV20-1 and TRBJ2-5; TRBD1 might be the D (6 bases). The source is a male donor with ankylosing spondylitis or in good health (not recorded which). Input material: blood, either unsorted or a sorted T cell fraction (not recorded which). The CDR3 sequence is CSASDFAGGRGETQYF. DNA of the CDR3: TGCAGTGCTAGTGATTTTGCTGGGGGCAGGGGAGAGACCCAGTACTTC.